These 20 T cell receptor beta chains share one sample of origin, sequenced in a study of a mutant IDH1 vaccine in newly diagnosed glioma. Which antigens these TCRs recognize remains unknown. Time point of the sample: week 35, safety follow-up. Alongside topical imiquimod, each dose of vaccine comprised 300 ug of mutant IDH1 20-mer peptide. Method: immunoSEQ multiplex PCR; TCRdb's copy keeps in-frame clones and lacks some. The data hold tens of thousands of clones, with roughly 71% observed a single time. This sample comprised PBMCs, obtained from a glioma patient whose treatment included an IDH1 peptide vaccine. Source of these receptors: a man aged 45-65 years with glioma.

V is TRBV2 and J is TRBJ1-6; D remains unclear. The V gene lost 1 base and the J gene lost 7 bases, with 11 bases spanning the gap. CDR3 length: 15 residues. Germline lookup yields CDR1 SNHLY and CDR2 FYNNEI. DNA for the CDR3: TGTGCCAGCAGTGAAGGCCGGACGGGCAATTCACCCCTCCACTTT. This codes for CASSEGRTGNSPLHF.

The chain has TRBV7-9 and TRBJ1-3; D gene ambiguous. CDR1 and CDR2 (germline): SEHNR, FQNEAQ (reference sequence). CDR3 length equals 13 residues. Trimming took 6 bases from V and 3 from J, leaving 9 bases between them. The CDR3 nucleotides read TGTGCCAGCAGAGGACTGGTTGGAAACACCATATATTTT. Protein sequence: CASRGLVGNTIYF.

This clone is categorized as medium-sized. Other DNA sequences in this specimen translate into the identical CDR3. V usage is TRBV7-2 and J usage is TRBJ1-5; D call uncertain. The length of the CDR3 is 13 residues. Germline CDR1 reads SGHTA; CDR2 reads FQGNSA. V was clipped by 3 bases and J by 4 bases, with 7 bases between them. The CDR3 sequence: CASSLGLNQPQHF. The DNA for the CDR3 is TGTGCCAGCAGCTTGGGCTTGAATCAGCCCCAGCATTTT.

The chain combines TRBV2 with TRBJ2-1; 10 bases align to TRBD1. Germline assignment: CDR1 SNHLY and CDR2 FYNNEI. The trim removed 4 bases at V and 10 bases at J, leaving 4 bases unmatched. This CDR3 has 13 amino acids. CDR3 sequence: CASSGQGAEEQFF. The DNA for the CDR3 is TGTGCCAGCAGTGGACAGGGGGCCGAAGAGCAGTTCTTC.

This clone came up a few times. The rearrangement uses TRBV4-1 and TRBJ1-5; D might be TRBD1 (6 bases). V shed 1 base and J shed 2 bases, with 9 bases lying between them. This CDR3 contains 15 residues. CDR1 is MGHRA and CDR2 is YSYEKL in the germline V gene. The CDR3 DNA follows: TGCGCCAGCAGCCAAGTGCCAGGGGGCAATCAGCCCCAGCATTTT. Translating gives CASSQVPGGNQPQHF.

This clone came up a few times. The V gene is TRBV18, the J gene TRBJ2-2; D gene unclear. The CDR3 length is 12 residues. Germline V gives CDR1 KGHSH, CDR2 LQKENI. V lost 4 bases to trimming and J lost 7 bases, with 7 bases between them. The CDR3 region has the DNA TGTGCCAGCTCACAGACGATCGGGGAGCTGTTTTTT. Residues: CASSQTIGELFF.

This chain connects TRBV9 to TRBJ2-2; a possible D gene is TRBD2 (5 bases). The CDR3 is 14 amino acids. The germline gives CDR1 SGDLS, CDR2 YYNGEE. Trimming pared 3 bases from V and 5 bases from J, leaving 11 bases between. The CDR3 bases are TGTGCCAGCAGCGGCCCGGGGATGACCGGGGAGCTGTTTTTT. Amino acids: CASSGPGMTGELFF.

This chain connects TRBV5-6 to TRBJ1-3; the D is unclear. The CDR3 has 15 residues. Between the trimmed V and J ends, which lost 1 base and 1 base, there was a span of 9 bases. Germline V gene data show CDR1 as SGHDT and CDR2 as YYEEEE. The CDR3 nucleotides are TGTGCCAGCAGCTTGAGAGGGTTGTCTGGAAACACCATATATTTT. Translated: CASSLRGLSGNTIYF.

The chain carries TRBV19 and TRBJ1-1; tentative D call: TRBD1 (5 bases). Germline lookup yields CDR1 LNHDA and CDR2 SQIVND (reference sequence). Between the trimmed V and J ends, which lost 6 bases and 4 bases, there was a span of 21 bases. CDR3 length equals 16 residues. The DNA for the CDR3 is TGTGCCAGTAGGCTCCGGGACGGTCCTTTCTCCACTGAAGCTTTCTTT. It codes for CASRLRDGPFSTEAFF.

This rearrangement joins TRBV18 to TRBJ2-5, with 9 bases that match TRBD1. V was pared by 5 bases and J by 4 bases, with 8 bases of the junction left unmatched. Germline V gene data show CDR1 as KGHSH and CDR2 as LQKENI. This CDR3 has 15 amino acids. DNA of the CDR3: TGTGCCAGCTCATCGCCGGGACAGGGTAGAGAGACCCAGTACTTC. Translated, it gives CASSSPGQGRETQYF.

The V gene is TRBV19, the J gene TRBJ1-3, with a weak D call TRBD1 (5 bases). Trimming stripped 6 bases from V and 0 bases from J, with 12 bases between. CDR1 and CDR2 (germline): LNHDA, SQIVND (reference sequence). The CDR3 extends over 15 amino acids. For the CDR3, the DNA is TGTGCCAGTAGCCCCGGGGACGCCTCTGGAAACACCATATATTTT. Protein: CASSPGDASGNTIYF.

The chain links TRBV10-3 to TRBJ2-7; tentatively, D is TRBD2 (6 bases). Per germline, CDR1 ENHRY and CDR2 SYGVKD. There are 15 residues in the CDR3. The V and J ends lost 0 bases and 6 bases respectively, with 15 bases between them. The CDR3 region has the DNA TGTGCCATCAGTGAGTCGACTCGGGGGTCCCCCGAGCAGTACTTC. Amino acids: CAISESTRGSPEQYF.

The chain links TRBV5-1 to TRBJ2-6; 8 bases line up with TRBD1. CDR3 length: 15 residues. Germline V lookup: CDR1 SGHRS, CDR2 YFSETQ. Trimming cost V 4 bases and J 2 bases; bases outside gene matches: 2. The CDR3 DNA reads TGCGCCAGCAGCAAACAGGGGGCTGGGGCCAACGTCCTGACTTTC. It is translated as CASSKQGAGANVLTF.

The chain has TRBV5-4 and TRBJ1-1, with D possibly TRBD1 on 5 matching bases. The ends were cut back, 2 bases at V and 1 base at J, with 6 bases in the middle. CDR3 length: 13 amino acids. The germline gives CDR1 SGHNT, CDR2 YYREEE (reference sequence). CDR3 bases: TGTGCCAGCAGCTTCACAGGGAACACTGAAGCTTTCTTT. Translating it yields CASSFTGNTEAFF.

In its sample, this clone was seen a few times. V and J are TRBV7-6 and TRBJ2-7, with D maybe TRBD1 (6 bases). The V gene's germline CDR1 is SGHVS and CDR2 FNYEAQ. V lost 1 base and J 0 bases, leaving 10 bases between the germline ends. CDR3 size: 15 residues. The CDR3 loop is CASSLGGQSSYEQYF. CDR3 coding DNA: TGTGCCAGCAGCTTAGGCGGACAGAGCTCCTACGAGCAGTACTTC.

The genes are TRBV5-1 and TRBJ2-5; a weak D match, TRBD2 (7 bases). Between the trimmed V and J ends, which lost 3 bases and 2 bases, there was a span of 14 bases. CDR3 length: 15 amino acids. From germline, CDR1 is SGHRS and CDR2 YFSETQ. As DNA, the CDR3 is TGCGCCAGCAGCTCCTACCGGGGGGCGCAAGAGACCCAGTACTTC. This encodes CASSSYRGAQETQYF.

The genes are TRBV2 and TRBJ1-1; D perhaps matches TRBD1 (5 bases). This CDR3 has 14 residues. Germline-derived CDR1 and CDR2 are SNHLY and FYNNEI. V shed 7 bases and J shed 5 bases, with 17 bases lying between them. CDR3 sequence: CASTSGGRVTEAFF. DNA of the CDR3: TGTGCCAGCACTAGCGGGGGGAGGGTAACTGAAGCTTTCTTT.

The chain uses TRBV7-9 and TRBJ1-2, with D tentatively TRBD1 (6 bases). Germline values: CDR1 SEHNR, CDR2 FQNEAQ (reference sequence). The CDR3 length is 14 residues. V was trimmed by 1 base and J by 4 bases, leaving 10 bases between them. The CDR3 region is CASSLDTGLYGYTF. The CDR3 bases are TGTGCCAGCAGCTTAGATACAGGGCTCTATGGCTACACCTTC. Combining the CDR3 with reference TRBV7-9 and TRBJ1-2 gives the whole variable domain DTGVSQNPRHKITKRGQNVTFRCDPISEHNRLYWYRQTLGQGPEFLTYFQNEAQLEKSRLLSDRFSAERPKGSFSTLEIQRTEQGDSAMYLCASSLDTGLYGYTFGSGTRLTVV.

The chain uses TRBV18 and TRBJ2-2; 9 bases match TRBD2. The CDR3 is 16 residues long. Unmatched junction bases numbered 7, after V lost 6 bases and J lost 2 bases. CDR1 and CDR2 (germline): KGHSH, LQKENI. The CDR3 region is CASSAERGANTGELFF. CDR3 DNA: TGTGCCAGCTCGGCCGAGCGGGGGGCTAACACCGGGGAGCTGTTTTTT.

The CDR3 DNA follows: TGTGCCAGCAGTAACAGGGTTAACGAGCAGTACTTC. Encoded protein: CASSNRVNEQYF. The chain combines TRBV7-9 with TRBJ2-7; the D gene is possibly TRBD1 (6 bases). The length of the CDR3 is 12 residues. The V gene's germline CDR1 is SEHNR and CDR2 FQNEAQ (reference sequence). The ends were cut back, 6 bases at V and 5 bases at J, with 11 bases in the middle. Complete variable domain (other parts from reference TRBV7-9 and TRBJ2-7): DTGVSQNPRHKITKRGQNVTFRCDPISEHNRLYWYRQTLGQGPEFLTYFQNEAQLEKSRLLSDRFSAERPKGSFSTLEIQRTEQGDSAMYLCASSNRVNEQYFGPGTRLTVT.